This TCR beta chain was identified during a study of shared clonotypes between healthy human individuals. Study-level points and caveats: Depth was large, yet rarefaction showed that sorted-subset sequencing was incomplete. What naive subsets generally showed was a larger estimated richness than memory subsets showed.

At deep level, the assay was performed. Measured with immunoSEQ multiplex PCR; TCRdb has only the in-frame clones, and not every one. Counted here are approximately 1.9 million clones, around 95% occurring once; the ten biggest clones make up more than 1.5%. As concerns this clone: The antigen is undetermined.

Naive CD8 cells were CD45RO-negative, positively selected for CCR7, excluding terminally differentiated effector memory CD45RA+ cells. Adult donors, all healthy and HIV-negative, had no recent acute infections or vaccinations. Per germline, CDR1 SGDLS and CDR2 YYNGEE. V was clipped by 4 bases and J by 7 bases; unmatched bases: 15. The CDR3 extends over 17 amino acids. The J gene is TRBJ1-5, the V gene TRBV9; 9 bases align to TRBD1. This sequence originates from a man aged 18 to 29 in good health. Some clones in this sample may be carry-over from other donors' samples. Input material: naive CD8+ T cells from PBMCs. The CDR3 loop reads CASSPAGTGGGNQPQHF. For the CDR3, the DNA is TGTGCCAGCAGCCCCGCCGGCACAGGGGGCGGGAACCAGCCCCAGCATTTT. The complete variable domain, with remaining parts taken from reference TRBV9 and TRBJ1-5, reads DSGVTQTPKHLITATGQRVTLRCSPRSGDLSVYWYQQSLDQGLQFLIQYYNGEERAKGNILERFSAQQFPDLHSELNLSSLELGDSALYFCASSPAGTGGGNQPQHFGDGTRLSIL.